Following are 3 T cell receptor beta chains from one sample sequenced in a study of CD8 T cells in ankylosing spondylitis. Study-wide results and caveats: A motif of roughly eight highly homologous TCR beta variants was seen as apparently characteristic of ankylosing spondylitis blood.

MiXCR, applied by TCRdb to the 5' RACE reads, yields one record per CDR3 protein. The sample carries some 400,000 distinct CDR3 sequences, around 24% recorded once. These TCRs are of unknown antigen specificity. The sample comprised blood, either unsorted or a sorted T cell fraction (not recorded which). The receptors originated from a male donor with ankylosing spondylitis.

The gene calls are TRBV12-3 or TRBV12-4 and TRBJ2-7; tentative D call: TRBD2 (6 bases). This CDR3 is 15 amino acids long. Trimming took off 4 bases at V and 2 bases at J, with 15 bases between the two ends. The CDR3 loop reads CASSSPAGLTYEQYF. The CDR3 DNA is TGTGCCAGCAGTTCACCGGCGGGGCTTACCTACGAGCAGTACTTC.

A few counts support this clonotype. The V call is TRBV7-8, the J call TRBJ1-1; no clear D gene. V shed 5 bases and J shed 5 bases, with 15 bases lying between them. This CDR3 has 14 residues. Germline V gives CDR1 SGHVS, CDR2 FQNEAQ. The CDR3 sequence is CASSRGEAYTEAFF. The CDR3 DNA follows: TGTGCCAGCAGCCGGGGAGAGGCGTATACTGAAGCTTTCTTT.

This clonotype appeared a few times. The J gene is TRBJ1-2, the V gene TRBV5-6; a possible D gene is TRBD1 (5 bases). The CDR3 runs to 14 residues. Germline V lookup: CDR1 SGHDT, CDR2 YYEEEE. Trimming took 0 bases from V and 3 from J, leaving 9 bases between them. The CDR3 protein is CASSLAGVYYGYTF. CDR3 bases: TGTGCCAGCAGCTTGGCGGGGGTCTACTATGGCTACACCTTC.